Listed below are T cell receptor beta chains from one sample, sequenced in a study of blood T cell repertoires in COVID-19. Here immunoSEQ multiplex PCR was the method, and the copy in TCRdb shows in-frame clones only, minus some. The table lists 95,000 to 100,000 clones, about 90% of them singletons, with about 18% in the top ten. Sequenced material: peripheral blood. The receptors stem from a man aged 50-59 years with acute or convalescent COVID-19. Each CDR3 is given with its conserved first and last residue. A D gene is named only where the DNA matches it firmly. Size tells how often a clone was seen (once, few, many) or the class of an expanded clone, and some rows leave it out.

J,V,size,D,CDR3,DNA
TRBJ1-4,TRBV2,NA,TRBD1,CASTSADRANEKLFF,TGTGCCAGCACTTCAGCGGACAGGGCTAATGAAAAACTGTTTTTT
TRBJ2-5,TRBV18,NA,NA,CASSRDTQETQYF,TGTGCCAGCTCACGAGACACCCAAGAGACCCAGTACTTC
TRBJ1-2,TRBV11-2,NA,NA,CASKQGSVSRGYTF,TGTGCCAGCAAGCAGGGATCTGTGAGTCGGGGCTACACCTTC
TRBJ2-7,TRBV9,NA,NA,CASSARQDAINEQYF,TGTGCCAGCAGCGCCCGACAGGACGCTATCAACGAGCAGTACTTC
TRBJ1-6,TRBV6-2/TRBV6-3,NA,NA,CASRYRTVPPRTYNSPLHF,TGTGCCAGCAGATACCGGACAGTACCGCCAAGAACCTATAATTCACCCCTCCACTTT
TRBJ2-1,TRBV27,NA,NA,CASSPGYEQFF,TGTGCCAGCAGCCCAGGGTATGAGCAGTTCTTC
TRBJ2-4,TRBV29-1,many,TRBD1,CSAALSAGTGRNIQYF,TGCAGCGCCGCCCTGTCAGCCGGGACAGGGAGAAACATTCAGTACTTC
TRBJ1-1,TRBV3-1/TRBV3-2,NA,TRBD1,CASREGQLNTEAFF,TGTGCCAGCAGAGAGGGACAGCTGAACACTGAAGCTTTCTTT
TRBJ2-5,TRBV11-2,few,TRBD1,CASSLTPSGTGQETQYF,TGTGCCAGCAGCTTGACTCCCTCAGGGACAGGGCAAGAGACCCAGTACTTC
TRBJ1-1,TRBV19,NA,TRBD1,CARSGRDRENTEAFF,TGTGCCAGAAGTGGGCGGGACAGGGAGAACACTGAAGCTTTCTTT
TRBJ1-2,TRBV7-6,NA,NA,CASSLSQAGGYTF,TGTGCCAGCAGCTTAAGTCAGGCAGGTGGCTACACCTTC
TRBJ2-1,TRBV3-1/TRBV3-2,NA,TRBD2,CASSRNSGGPSYNEQFF,TGTGCCAGCAGCCGGAATAGCGGGGGGCCCTCCTACAATGAGCAGTTCTTC
TRBJ2-7,TRBV7-8,NA,TRBD1,CASSETGTGSGEQYF,TGTGCCAGCAGCGAAACCGGGACAGGGAGCGGTGAGCAGTACTTC
TRBJ2-7,TRBV30,NA,NA,CAWSEVGAEQYF,TGTGCCTGGAGTGAAGTCGGAGCGGAGCAGTACTTC
TRBJ2-1,TRBV5-1,NA,NA,CASSLERAPTISYNEQFF,TGCGCCAGCAGCCTCGAGAGGGCACCTACCATCTCCTACAATGAGCAGTTCTTC
TRBJ2-7,TRBV11-2,NA,TRBD1,CASSSGDRGGEQYF,TGTGCCAGCAGCTCTGGGGACAGGGGAGGGGAGCAGTACTTC
TRBJ2-3,TRBV3-1/TRBV3-2,NA,TRBD2,CASSQDWRGGTDTQYF,TGTGCCAGCAGCCAAGATTGGCGGGGGGGCACAGATACGCAGTATTTT
TRBJ2-6,TRBV18,NA,NA,CASSPQSSGANVLTF,TGTGCCAGCTCACCACAGAGCTCTGGGGCCAACGTCCTGACTTTC
TRBJ2-2,TRBV6-2/TRBV6-3,NA,NA,CASSTTKAGELFF,TGTGCCAGCAGTACGACAAAGGCCGGGGAGCTGTTTTTT
TRBJ1-5,TRBV7-9,NA,TRBD1,CASSADRAGQPQHF,TGTGCCAGCAGCGCCGACAGGGCTGGTCAGCCCCAGCATTTT
TRBJ2-2,TRBV5-6,NA,NA,CASSQPGPGPGELFF,TGTGCCAGCAGCCAACCGGGCCCAGGGCCCGGGGAGCTGTTTTTT
TRBJ1-3,TRBV6-5,NA,NA,CASSPVETGNTIYF,TGTGCCAGCAGCCCCGTGGAGACCGGGAACACCATATATTTT
TRBJ2-5,TRBV7-8,NA,NA,CASSAELQGTQETQYF,TGTGCCAGCTCTGCCGAACTCCAGGGGACCCAAGAGACCCAGTACTTC
TRBJ2-1,TRBV19,NA,NA,CASRILGGNEQFF,TGTGCCAGTAGGATACTAGGGGGTAATGAGCAGTTCTTC
TRBJ1-5,TRBV7-8,once,NA,CASSLVDSSGPQHF,TGTGCCAGCAGCTTAGTCGACAGCTCGGGGCCCCAGCATTTT
TRBJ2-5,TRBV2,NA,NA,CASGLTMETQYF,TGTGCCAGTGGGTTGACAATGGAGACCCAGTACTTC
TRBJ1-1,TRBV18,NA,NA,CASSPDRIKGEAFF,TGTGCCAGCTCACCTGACAGGATTAAGGGGGAAGCTTTCTTT
TRBJ1-5,TRBV5-8,NA,NA,CASSVGPSRGQPQHF,TGTGCCAGCAGCGTAGGACCCTCACGGGGTCAGCCCCAGCATTTT
TRBJ1-1,TRBV19,NA,NA,CASAMGLRNTEAFF,TGTGCCAGTGCTATGGGACTTCGGAACACTGAAGCTTTCTTT
TRBJ1-4,TRBV28,NA,TRBD1,CASSFGQGAGEKLFF,TGTGCCAGCAGTTTTGGTCAGGGGGCTGGGGAAAAACTGTTTTTT
TRBJ1-6,TRBV10-1,NA,TRBD1,CASSSGQYNSPLHF,TGCGCCAGCAGTTCGGGACAGTATAATTCACCCCTCCACTTT
TRBJ1-2,TRBV7-9,NA,NA,CASSYSPPGVYGYTF,TGTGCCAGCAGCTACTCCCCCCCCGGGGTCTATGGCTACACCTTC
TRBJ1-2,TRBV6-2/TRBV6-3,NA,NA,CASSGDRSERNYGYTF,TGTGCCAGCAGTGGCGACAGGAGCGAAAGGAACTATGGCTACACCTTC
TRBJ1-2,TRBV27,NA,NA,CASSFGGLGSNYGYTF,TGTGCCAGCAGTTTTGGAGGGTTGGGATCTAACTATGGCTACACCTTC
TRBJ2-1,TRBV12-2,NA,NA,CASRFGTSGYNEQFF,TGTGCAAGTCGCTTTGGGACTAGCGGGTACAATGAGCAGTTCTTC
TRBJ1-2,TRBV3-1/TRBV3-2,NA,NA,CASSPLGAAGYGYTF,TGTGCCAGTTCCCCATTGGGGGCCGCGGGCTATGGCTACACCTTC
TRBJ1-6,TRBV7-2,NA,NA,CASSSVVISPLHF,TGTGCCAGCAGCTCCGTAGTTATTTCACCCCTCCACTTT
TRBJ2-7,TRBV12-3/TRBV12-4,NA,NA,CASTNYEQYF,TGTGCCAGCACCAACTACGAGCAGTACTTC
TRBJ1-5,TRBV6-1,few,TRBD1,CASSDPGQGLGGNQPQHF,TGTGCCAGCAGTGACCCGGGACAGGGGCTTGGTGGCAATCAGCCCCAGCATTTT
TRBJ2-1,TRBV9,NA,TRBD2,CASSVTLAGNEQFF,TGTGCCAGCAGCGTAACTTTAGCGGGGAATGAGCAGTTCTTC
TRBJ2-2,TRBV9,NA,NA,CASSDPKRMNTGELFF,TGTGCCAGCAGCGACCCAAAGCGTATGAACACCGGGGAGCTGTTTTTT
TRBJ1-2,TRBV7-8,NA,NA,CASSPRTVSNNYGYTF,TGTGCCAGCAGCCCTCGGACAGTCTCCAATAACTATGGCTACACCTTC
TRBJ2-3,TRBV7-6,NA,TRBD1,CASSLTDRLQLGDTQYF,TGTGCCAGCAGCTTAACGGACAGGCTCCAACTAGGAGATACGCAGTATTTT
TRBJ2-2,TRBV6-1,NA,NA,CASSEGLGKGGELFF,TGTGCCAGCAGTGAGGGGCTAGGAAAAGGTGGGGAGCTGTTTTTT
TRBJ2-2,TRBV5-5,NA,NA,CASSFRNTGELFF,TGTGCCAGCAGCTTCAGGAACACCGGGGAGCTGTTTTTT
TRBJ1-2,TRBV19,NA,TRBD1,CASSPETGVGYGYTF,TGTGCCAGTAGTCCCGAGACAGGGGTAGGGTATGGCTACACCTTC
TRBJ2-3,TRBV5-4,NA,TRBD2,CASRPAGGPGDTQYF,TGTGCCAGCAGACCCGCGGGGGGCCCAGGAGATACGCAGTATTTT
TRBJ1-2,TRBV28,NA,TRBD1,CASSAPRDRDGYTF,TGTGCCAGCAGTGCCCCCCGGGACAGGGACGGCTACACCTTC